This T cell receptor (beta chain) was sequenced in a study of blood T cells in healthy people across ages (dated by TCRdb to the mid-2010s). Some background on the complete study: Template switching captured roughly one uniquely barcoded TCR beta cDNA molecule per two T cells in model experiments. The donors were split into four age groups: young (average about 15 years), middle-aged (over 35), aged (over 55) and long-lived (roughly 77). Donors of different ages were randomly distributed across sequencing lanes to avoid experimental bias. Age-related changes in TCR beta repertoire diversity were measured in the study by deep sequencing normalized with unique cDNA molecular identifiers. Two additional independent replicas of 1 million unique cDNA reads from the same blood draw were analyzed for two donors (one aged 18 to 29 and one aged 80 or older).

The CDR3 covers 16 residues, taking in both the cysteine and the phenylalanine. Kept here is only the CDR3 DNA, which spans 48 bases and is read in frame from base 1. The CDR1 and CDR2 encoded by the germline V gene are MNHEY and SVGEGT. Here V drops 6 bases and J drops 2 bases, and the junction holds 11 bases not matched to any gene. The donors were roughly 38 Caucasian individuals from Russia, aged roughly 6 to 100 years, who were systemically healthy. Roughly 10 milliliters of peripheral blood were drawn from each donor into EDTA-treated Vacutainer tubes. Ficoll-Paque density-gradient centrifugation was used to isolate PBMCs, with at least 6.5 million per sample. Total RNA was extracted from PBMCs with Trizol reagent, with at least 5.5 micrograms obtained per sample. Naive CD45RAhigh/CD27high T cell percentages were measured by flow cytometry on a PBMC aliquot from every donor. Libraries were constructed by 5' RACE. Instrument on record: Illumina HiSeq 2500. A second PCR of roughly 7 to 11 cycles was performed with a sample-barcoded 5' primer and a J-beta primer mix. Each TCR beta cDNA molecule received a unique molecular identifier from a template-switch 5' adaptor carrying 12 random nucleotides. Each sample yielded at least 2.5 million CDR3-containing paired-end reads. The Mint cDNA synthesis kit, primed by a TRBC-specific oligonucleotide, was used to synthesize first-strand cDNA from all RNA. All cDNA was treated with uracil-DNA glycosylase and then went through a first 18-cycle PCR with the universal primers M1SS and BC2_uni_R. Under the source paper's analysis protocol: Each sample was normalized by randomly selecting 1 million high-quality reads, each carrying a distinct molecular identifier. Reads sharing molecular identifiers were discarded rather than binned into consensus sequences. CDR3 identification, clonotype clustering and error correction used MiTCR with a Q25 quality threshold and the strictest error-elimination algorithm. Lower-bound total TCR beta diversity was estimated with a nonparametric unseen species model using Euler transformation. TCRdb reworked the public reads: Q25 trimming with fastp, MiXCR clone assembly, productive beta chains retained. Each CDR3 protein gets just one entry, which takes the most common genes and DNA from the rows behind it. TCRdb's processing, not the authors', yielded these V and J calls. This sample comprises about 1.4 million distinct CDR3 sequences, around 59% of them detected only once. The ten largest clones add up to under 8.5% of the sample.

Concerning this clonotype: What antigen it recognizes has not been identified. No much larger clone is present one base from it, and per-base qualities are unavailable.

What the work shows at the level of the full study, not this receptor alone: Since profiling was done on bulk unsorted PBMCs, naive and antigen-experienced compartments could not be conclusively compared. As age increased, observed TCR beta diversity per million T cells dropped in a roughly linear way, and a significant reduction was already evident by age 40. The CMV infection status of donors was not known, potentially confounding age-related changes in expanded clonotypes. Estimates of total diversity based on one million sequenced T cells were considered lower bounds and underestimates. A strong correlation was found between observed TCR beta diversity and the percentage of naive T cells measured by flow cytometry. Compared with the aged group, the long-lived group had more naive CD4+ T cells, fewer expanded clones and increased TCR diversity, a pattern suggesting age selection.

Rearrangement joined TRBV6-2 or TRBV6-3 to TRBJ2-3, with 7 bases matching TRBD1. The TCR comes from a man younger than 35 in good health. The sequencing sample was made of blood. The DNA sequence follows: TGTGCCAGCAGCCTGACCAGGACAGGCAACACAGATACGCAGTATTTT. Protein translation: CASSLTRTGNTDTQYF.